This entry features one TCR beta chain sequence. Its antigen is still unknown. Researchers ran the PCR with 60 Vbeta and 13 Jbeta primers. Sequenced by immunoSEQ multiplex PCR; TCRdb stores in-frame clones only, minus some. The sample holds about 120,000 clones, around 62% seen once. Trimming took off 4 bases at V and 0 bases at J, with 15 bases between the two ends. Germline values: CDR1 LNHDA, CDR2 SQIVND (reference sequence). The length of the CDR3 is 16 residues. Healthy bone marrow donors formed the donor group. This sample is part of a study of cytomegalovirus exposure and HLA in healthy donors. Findings and caveats of the study: As a later analysis revealed, most CMV-associated TCR beta chains appeared HLA-restricted. The productive fraction for most TCR beta V segments was about 87% or about 30% in an earlier analysis.

The TCR was taken from a woman aged 40-49 years in good health and CMV-seropositive. The chain employs TRBV19 and TRBJ2-5; possible D gene TRBD1, 6 bases. The sample consisted of PBMCs. CDR3 DNA: TGTGCCAGTAGTACACGACAGGCGGAGTACCAAGAGACCCAGTACTTC. Its translation: CASSTRQAEYQETQYF. Combining the CDR3 with reference TRBV19 and TRBJ2-5 gives the whole variable domain DGGITQSPKYLFRKEGQNVTLSCEQNLNHDAMYWYRQDPGQGLRLIYYSQIVNDFQKGDIAEGYSVSREKKESFPLTVTSAQKNPTAFYLCASSTRQAEYQETQYFGPGTRLLVL.